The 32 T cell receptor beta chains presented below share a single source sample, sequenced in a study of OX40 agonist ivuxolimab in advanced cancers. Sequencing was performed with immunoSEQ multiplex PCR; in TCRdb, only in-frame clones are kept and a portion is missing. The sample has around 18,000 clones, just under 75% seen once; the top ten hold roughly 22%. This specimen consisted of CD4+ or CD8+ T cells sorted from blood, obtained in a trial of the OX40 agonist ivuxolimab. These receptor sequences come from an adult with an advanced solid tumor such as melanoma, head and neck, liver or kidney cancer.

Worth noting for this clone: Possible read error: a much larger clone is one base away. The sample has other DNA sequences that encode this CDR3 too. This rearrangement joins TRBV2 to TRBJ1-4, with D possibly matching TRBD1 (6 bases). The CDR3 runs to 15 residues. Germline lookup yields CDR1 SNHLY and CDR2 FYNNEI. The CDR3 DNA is TGTGCCAGCAGTGAAGCGCTGAGAGGGGGTGAAAAACTATTTTTT. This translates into CASSEALRGGEKLFF.

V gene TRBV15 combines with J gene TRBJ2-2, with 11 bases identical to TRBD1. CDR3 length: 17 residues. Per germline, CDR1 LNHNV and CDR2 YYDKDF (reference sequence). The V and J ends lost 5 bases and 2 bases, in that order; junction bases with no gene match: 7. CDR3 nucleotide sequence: TGTGCCACCAGCCCGCGGACAGGGGGCCGAAACACCGGGGAGCTGTTTTTT. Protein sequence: CATSPRTGGRNTGELFF.

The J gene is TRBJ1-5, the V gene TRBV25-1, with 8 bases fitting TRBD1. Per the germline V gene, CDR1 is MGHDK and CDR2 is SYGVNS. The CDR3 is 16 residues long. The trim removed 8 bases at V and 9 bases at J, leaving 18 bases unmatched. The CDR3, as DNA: TGTGCCAGCTCCCCTCCAAGACAGGGGACCGGAGTGCCCCAGCATTTT. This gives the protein CASSPPRQGTGVPQHF.

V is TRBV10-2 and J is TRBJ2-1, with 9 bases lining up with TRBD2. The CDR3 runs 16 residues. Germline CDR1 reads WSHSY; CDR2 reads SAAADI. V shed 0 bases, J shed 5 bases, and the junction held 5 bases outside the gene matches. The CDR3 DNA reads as TGCGCCAGCAGTGAGTCGGCTAGCGGGATAGACAATGAGCAGTTCTTC. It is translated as CASSESASGIDNEQFF.

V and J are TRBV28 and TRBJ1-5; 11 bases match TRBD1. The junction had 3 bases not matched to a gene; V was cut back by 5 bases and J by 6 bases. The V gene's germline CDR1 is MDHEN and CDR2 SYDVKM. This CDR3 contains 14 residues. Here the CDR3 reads CASSTGTGGQPQHF. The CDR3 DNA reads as TGTGCCAGCAGTACCGGGACAGGGGGTCAGCCCCAGCATTTT. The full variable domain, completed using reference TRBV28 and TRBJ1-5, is DVKVTQSSRYLVKRTGEKVFLECVQDMDHENMFWYRQDPGLGLRLIYFSYDVKMKEKGDIPEGYSVSREKKERFSLILESASTNQTSMYLCASSTGTGGQPQHFGDGTRLSIL.

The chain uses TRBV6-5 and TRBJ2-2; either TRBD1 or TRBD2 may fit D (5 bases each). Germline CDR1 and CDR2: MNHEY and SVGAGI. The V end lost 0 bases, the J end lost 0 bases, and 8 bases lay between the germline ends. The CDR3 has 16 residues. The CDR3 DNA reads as TGTGCCAGCAGTTACTCATGGGGGACGAACACCGGGGAGCTGTTTTTT. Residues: CASSYSWGTNTGELFF.

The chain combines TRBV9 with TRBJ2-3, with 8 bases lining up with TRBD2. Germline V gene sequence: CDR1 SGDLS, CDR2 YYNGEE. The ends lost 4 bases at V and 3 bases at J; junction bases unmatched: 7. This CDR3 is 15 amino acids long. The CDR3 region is CASSSPGLGTDTQYF. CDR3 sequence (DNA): TGTGCCAGCAGCTCTCCGGGACTAGGTACAGATACGCAGTATTTT. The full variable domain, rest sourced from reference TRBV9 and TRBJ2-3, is DSGVTQTPKHLITATGQRVTLRCSPRSGDLSVYWYQQSLDQGLQFLIQYYNGEERAKGNILERFSAQQFPDLHSELNLSSLELGDSALYFCASSSPGLGTDTQYFGPGTRLTVL.

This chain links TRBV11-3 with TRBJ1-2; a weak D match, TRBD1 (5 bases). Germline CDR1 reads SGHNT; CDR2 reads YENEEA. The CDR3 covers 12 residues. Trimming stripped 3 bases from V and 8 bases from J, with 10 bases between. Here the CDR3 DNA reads TGTGCCAGCAGCTTGGGACTGGAGGGCTACACCTTC. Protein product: CASSLGLEGYTF. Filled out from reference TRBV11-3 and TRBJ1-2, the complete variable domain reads EAGVVQSPRYKIIEKKQPVAFWCNPISGHNTLYWYLQNLGQGPELLIRYENEEAVDDSQLPKDRFSAERLKGVDSTLKIQPAELGDSAVYLCASSLGLEGYTFGSGTRLTVV.

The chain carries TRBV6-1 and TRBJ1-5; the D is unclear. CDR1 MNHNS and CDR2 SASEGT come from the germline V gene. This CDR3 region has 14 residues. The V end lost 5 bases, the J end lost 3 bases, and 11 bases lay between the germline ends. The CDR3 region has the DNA TGTGCCAGCAGTTGGTTGGGGAACAATCAGCCCCAGCATTTT. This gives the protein CASSWLGNNQPQHF.

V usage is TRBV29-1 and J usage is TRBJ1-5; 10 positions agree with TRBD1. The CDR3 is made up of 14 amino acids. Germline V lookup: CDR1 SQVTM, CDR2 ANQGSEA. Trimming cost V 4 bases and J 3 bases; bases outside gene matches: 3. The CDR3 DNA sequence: TGCAGCGTTGCGACAGGGGGCAACAATCAGCCCCAGCATTTT. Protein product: CSVATGGNNQPQHF.

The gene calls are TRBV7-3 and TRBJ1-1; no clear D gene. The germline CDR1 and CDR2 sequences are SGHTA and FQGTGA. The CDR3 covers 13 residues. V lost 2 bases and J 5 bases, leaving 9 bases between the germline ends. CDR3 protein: CASSLWPTTEAFF. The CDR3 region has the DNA TGTGCCAGCAGCTTATGGCCGACGACTGAAGCTTTCTTT.

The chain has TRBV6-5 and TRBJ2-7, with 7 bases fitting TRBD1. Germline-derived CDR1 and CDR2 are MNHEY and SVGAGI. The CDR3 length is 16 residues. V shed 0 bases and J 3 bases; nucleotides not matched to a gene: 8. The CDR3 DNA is TGTGCCAGCAGTTACTCCGGGACAGCGACGCACTACGAGCAGTACTTC. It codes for CASSYSGTATHYEQYF.

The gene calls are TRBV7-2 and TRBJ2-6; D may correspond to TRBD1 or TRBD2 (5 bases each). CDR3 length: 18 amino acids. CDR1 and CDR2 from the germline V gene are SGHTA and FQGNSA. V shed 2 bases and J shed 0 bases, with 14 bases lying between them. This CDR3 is CASSLPRDLDSGANVLTF. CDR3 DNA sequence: TGTGCCAGCAGCTTACCCCGGGACCTAGACTCTGGGGCCAACGTCCTGACTTTC.

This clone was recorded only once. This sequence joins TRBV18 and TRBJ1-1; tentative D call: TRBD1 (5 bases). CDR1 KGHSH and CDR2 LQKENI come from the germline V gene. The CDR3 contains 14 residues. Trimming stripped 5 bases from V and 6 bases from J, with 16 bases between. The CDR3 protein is CASSSGPLGAEAFF. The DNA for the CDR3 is TGTGCCAGCTCATCGGGACCGCTGGGGGCTGAAGCTTTCTTT.

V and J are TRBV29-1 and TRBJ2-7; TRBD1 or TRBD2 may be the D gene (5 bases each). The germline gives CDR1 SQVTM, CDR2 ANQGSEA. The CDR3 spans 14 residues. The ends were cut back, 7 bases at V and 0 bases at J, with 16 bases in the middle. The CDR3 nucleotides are TGCAGCGCCTCAGGGACCTCGAGCTCCTACGAGCAGTACTTC. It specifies CSASGTSSSYEQYF.

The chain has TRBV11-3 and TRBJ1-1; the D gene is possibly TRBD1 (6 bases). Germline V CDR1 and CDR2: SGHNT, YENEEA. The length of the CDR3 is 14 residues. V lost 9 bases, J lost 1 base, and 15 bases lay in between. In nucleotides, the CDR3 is TGTGCCAGTTCCGCGGGGGGCAGGAACACTGAAGCTTTCTTT. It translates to CASSAGGRNTEAFF. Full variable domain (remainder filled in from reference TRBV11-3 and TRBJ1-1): EAGVVQSPRYKIIEKKQPVAFWCNPISGHNTLYWYLQNLGQGPELLIRYENEEAVDDSQLPKDRFSAERLKGVDSTLKIQPAELGDSAVYLCASSAGGRNTEAFFGQGTRLTVV.

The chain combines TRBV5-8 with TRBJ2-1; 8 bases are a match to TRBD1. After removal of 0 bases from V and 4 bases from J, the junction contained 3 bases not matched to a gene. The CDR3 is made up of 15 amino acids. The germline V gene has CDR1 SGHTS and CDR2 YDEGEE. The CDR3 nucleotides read TGTGCCAGCAGCTTGGGACAGGGGCCTTACAATGAGCAGTTCTTC. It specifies CASSLGQGPYNEQFF.

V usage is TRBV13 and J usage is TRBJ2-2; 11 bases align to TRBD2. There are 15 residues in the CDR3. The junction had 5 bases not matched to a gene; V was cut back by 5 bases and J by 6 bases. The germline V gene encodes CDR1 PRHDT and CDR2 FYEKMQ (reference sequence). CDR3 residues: CASSRSGGAPGELFF. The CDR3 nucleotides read TGTGCCAGCAGCCGTAGCGGGGGGGCCCCCGGGGAGCTGTTTTTT.

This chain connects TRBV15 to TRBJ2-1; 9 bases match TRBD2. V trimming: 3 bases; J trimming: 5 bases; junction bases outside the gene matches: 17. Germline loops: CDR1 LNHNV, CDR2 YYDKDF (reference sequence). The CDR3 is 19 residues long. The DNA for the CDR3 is TGTGCCACCAGCAGGGAACTAGGGAGACTAGCGGCACTTCACAATGAGCAGTTCTTC. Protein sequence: CATSRELGRLAALHNEQFF.

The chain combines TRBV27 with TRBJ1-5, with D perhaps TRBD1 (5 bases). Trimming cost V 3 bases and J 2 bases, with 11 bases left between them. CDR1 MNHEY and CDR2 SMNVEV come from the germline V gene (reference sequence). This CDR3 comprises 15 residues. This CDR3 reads CASSLYTGGNQPQHF. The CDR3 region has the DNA TGTGCCAGCAGTTTGTATACGGGGGGCAATCAGCCCCAGCATTTT.

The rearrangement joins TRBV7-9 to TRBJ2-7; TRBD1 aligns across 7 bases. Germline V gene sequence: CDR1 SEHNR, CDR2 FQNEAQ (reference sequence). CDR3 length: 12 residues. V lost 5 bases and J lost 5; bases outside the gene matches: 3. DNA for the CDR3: TGTGCCAGCAGCCCGACAGGGAACGAGCAGTACTTC. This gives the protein CASSPTGNEQYF.

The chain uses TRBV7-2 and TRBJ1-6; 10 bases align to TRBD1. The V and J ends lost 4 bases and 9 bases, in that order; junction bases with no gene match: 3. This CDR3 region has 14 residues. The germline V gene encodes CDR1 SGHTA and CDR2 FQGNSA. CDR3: CASSSDRGGSPLHF. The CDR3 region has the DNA TGTGCCAGCAGCTCGGACAGGGGGGGTTCACCCCTCCACTTT.

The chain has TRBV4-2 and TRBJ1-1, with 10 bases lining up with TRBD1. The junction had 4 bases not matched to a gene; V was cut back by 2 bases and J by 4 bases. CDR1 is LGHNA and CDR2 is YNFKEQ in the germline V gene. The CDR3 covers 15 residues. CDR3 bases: TGTGCCAGCAGCCAACCGGGACAGGGGTTCACTGAAGCTTTCTTT. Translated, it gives CASSQPGQGFTEAFF.

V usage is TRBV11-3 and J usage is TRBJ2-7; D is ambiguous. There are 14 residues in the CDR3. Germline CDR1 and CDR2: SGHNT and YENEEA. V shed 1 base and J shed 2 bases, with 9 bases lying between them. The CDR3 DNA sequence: TGTGCCAGCAGCTTAGGAGTCCTGGCCTACGAGCAGTACTTC. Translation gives CASSLGVLAYEQYF.

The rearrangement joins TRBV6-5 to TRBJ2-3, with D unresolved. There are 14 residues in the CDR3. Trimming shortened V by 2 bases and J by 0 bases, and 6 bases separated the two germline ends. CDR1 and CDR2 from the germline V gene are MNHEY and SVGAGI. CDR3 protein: CASSYGKSTDTQYF. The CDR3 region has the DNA TGTGCCAGCAGTTACGGCAAGAGCACAGATACGCAGTATTTT.

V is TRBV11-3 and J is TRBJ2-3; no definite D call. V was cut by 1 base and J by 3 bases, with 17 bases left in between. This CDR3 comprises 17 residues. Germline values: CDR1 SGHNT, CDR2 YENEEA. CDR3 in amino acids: CASSLGLGRLRTDTQYF. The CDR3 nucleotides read TGTGCCAGCAGCTTAGGCTTGGGCAGGCTTCGGACAGATACGCAGTATTTT.

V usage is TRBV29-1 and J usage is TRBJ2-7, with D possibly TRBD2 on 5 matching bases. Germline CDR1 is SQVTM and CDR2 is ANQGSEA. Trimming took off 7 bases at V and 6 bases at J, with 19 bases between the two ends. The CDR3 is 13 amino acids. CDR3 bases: TGCAGCGCAGAAGTCCTCCTCGGGGTCGAGCAGTACTTC. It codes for CSAEVLLGVEQYF.

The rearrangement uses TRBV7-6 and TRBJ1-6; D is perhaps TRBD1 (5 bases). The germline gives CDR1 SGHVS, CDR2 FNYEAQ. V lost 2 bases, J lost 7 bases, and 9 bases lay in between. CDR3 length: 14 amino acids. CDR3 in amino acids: CASSLRGGNSPLHF. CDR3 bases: TGTGCCAGCAGCTTAAGGGGTGGGAATTCACCCCTCCACTTT.

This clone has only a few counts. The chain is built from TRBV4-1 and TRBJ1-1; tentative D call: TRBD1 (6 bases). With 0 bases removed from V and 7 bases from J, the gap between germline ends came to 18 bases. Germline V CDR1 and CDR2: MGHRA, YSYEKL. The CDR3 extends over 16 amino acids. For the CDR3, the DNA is TGCGCCAGCAGCCAAGACCCAAATGCAGGGGCTATTGAAGCTTTCTTT. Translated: CASSQDPNAGAIEAFF.

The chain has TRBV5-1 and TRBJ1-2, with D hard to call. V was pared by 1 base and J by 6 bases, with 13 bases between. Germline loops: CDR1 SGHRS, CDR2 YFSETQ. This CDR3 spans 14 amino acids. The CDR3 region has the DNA TGCGCCAGCAGCTTGTTTTCTGGGGTGGATGGCTACACCTTC. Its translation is CASSLFSGVDGYTF. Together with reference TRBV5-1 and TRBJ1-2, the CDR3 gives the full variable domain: KAGVTQTPRYLIKTRGQQVTLSCSPISGHRSVSWYQQTPGQGLQFLFEYFSETQRNKGNFPGRFSGRQFSNSRSEMNVSTLELGDSALYLCASSLFSGVDGYTFGSGTRLTVV.

The CDR3, as DNA: TGTGCCAGCAGTCCGGGACTAGCGGGGGGGCCAGATACGCAGTATTTT. Protein sequence: CASSPGLAGGPDTQYF. The genes are TRBV6-4 and TRBJ2-3, with 16 nucleotides matching TRBD2. The J segment lost 4 bases and the V segment lost 5 bases, leaving 3 bases of the junction unmatched. The CDR3 extends over 16 amino acids. The germline V gene encodes CDR1 MRHNA and CDR2 SNTAGT.

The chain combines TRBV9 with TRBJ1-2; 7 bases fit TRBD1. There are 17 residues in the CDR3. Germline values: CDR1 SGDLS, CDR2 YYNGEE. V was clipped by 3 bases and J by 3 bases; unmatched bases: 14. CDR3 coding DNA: TGTGCCAGCAGCGGGAACAGGGGTTCGGGCGTCTACTATGGCTACACCTTC. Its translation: CASSGNRGSGVYYGYTF.